This TCR beta chain was identified in a study of T-cell reconstitution after alpha-beta-depleted transplantation in children. This clonotype was detected ten times or more. Unique molecular identifiers featured in how the TCRbeta library was prepared. TCRdb re-derived calls from the PCR reads in MiXCR, one entry per CDR3 protein. The sample yields about 600,000 distinct CDR3 sequences, roughly a tenth seen once. The receptor's source is a human donor who donated a stem cell graft to a child with acute myeloid leukemia. The sequencing here drew on PBMCs from the stem cell graft donor, taken from the stem cell graft.

In DNA, the CDR3 is TGTGCCAGCAGTAACGACGGGAATCAGCCCCAGCATTTT. Residues: CASSNDGNQPQHF. V is TRBV2 and J is TRBJ1-5; no clear D. Looked up from germline, CDR1 is SNHLY and CDR2 is FYNNEI. This CDR3 has 13 amino acids. The germline V and J ends were trimmed by 5 bases and 4 bases, with 9 bases remaining between them.